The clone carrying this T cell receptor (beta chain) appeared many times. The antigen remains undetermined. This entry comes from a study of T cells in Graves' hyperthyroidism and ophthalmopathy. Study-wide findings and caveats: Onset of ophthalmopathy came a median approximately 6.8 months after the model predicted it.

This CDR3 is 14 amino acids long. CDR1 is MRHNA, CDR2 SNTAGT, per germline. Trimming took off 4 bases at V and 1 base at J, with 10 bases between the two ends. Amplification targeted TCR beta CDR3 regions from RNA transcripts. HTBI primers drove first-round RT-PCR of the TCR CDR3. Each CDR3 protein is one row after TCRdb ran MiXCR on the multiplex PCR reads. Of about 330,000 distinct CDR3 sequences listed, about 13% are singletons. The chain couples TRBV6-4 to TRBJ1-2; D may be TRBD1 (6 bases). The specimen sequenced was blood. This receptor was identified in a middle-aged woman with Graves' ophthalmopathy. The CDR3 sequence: CASSAGASNYGYTF. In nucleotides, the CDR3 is TGTGCCAGCAGTGCAGGGGCCAGTAACTATGGCTACACCTTC.